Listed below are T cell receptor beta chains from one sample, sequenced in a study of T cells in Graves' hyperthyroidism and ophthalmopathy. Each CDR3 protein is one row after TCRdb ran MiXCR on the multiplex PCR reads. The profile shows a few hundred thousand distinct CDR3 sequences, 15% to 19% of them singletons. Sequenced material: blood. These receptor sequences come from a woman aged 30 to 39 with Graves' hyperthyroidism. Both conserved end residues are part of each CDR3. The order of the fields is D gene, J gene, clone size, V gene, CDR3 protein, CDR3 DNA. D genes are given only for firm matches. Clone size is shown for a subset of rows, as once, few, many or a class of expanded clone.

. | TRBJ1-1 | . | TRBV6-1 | CASSLSGSMNTEAFF | TGTGCCAGCAGCCTCTCAGGGAGCATGAACACTGAAGCTTTCTTT
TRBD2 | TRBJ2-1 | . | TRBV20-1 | CSARAWLAGDDNEQFF | TGCAGTGCTAGAGCTTGGCTAGCGGGTGACGACAATGAGCAGTTCTTC
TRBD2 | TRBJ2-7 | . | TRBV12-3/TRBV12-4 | CASSFSSGTSYEQYF | TGTGCCAGCAGTTTTTCTAGCGGAACTTCCTACGAGCAGTACTTC
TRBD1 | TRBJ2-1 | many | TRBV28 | CASSLLSGWDRGYEQFF | TGTGCCAGCAGTTTATTATCGGGGTGGGACAGAGGATATGAGCAGTTCTTC
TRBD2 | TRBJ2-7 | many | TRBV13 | CASSSAERGLPHEQYF | TGTGCCAGCAGCTCAGCCGAGCGGGGGCTCCCCCACGAGCAGTACTTC
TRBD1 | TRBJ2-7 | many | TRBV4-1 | CASSVTRDRVDEQYF | TGCGCCAGCAGCGTAACCCGGGACAGGGTTGACGAGCAGTACTTC
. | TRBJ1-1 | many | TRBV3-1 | CASSQDVGTEAFF | TGTGCCAGCAGCCAAGATGTTGGCACTGAAGCTTTCTTT
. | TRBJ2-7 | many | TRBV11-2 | CASSLGVAGYEQYF | TGTGCCAGCAGCCTCGGGGTGGCAGGCTACGAGCAGTACTTC
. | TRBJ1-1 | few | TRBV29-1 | CSVVGPNTEAFF | TGCAGCGTTGTGGGACCGAACACTGAAGCTTTCTTT
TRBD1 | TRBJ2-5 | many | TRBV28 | CASSDYRGLQETQYF | TGTGCCAGCAGTGATTACAGGGGGCTCCAAGAGACCCAGTACTTC
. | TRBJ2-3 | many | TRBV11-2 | CASSAFGVEDTQYF | TGTGCCAGCAGCGCTTTTGGCGTTGAGGATACGCAGTATTTT
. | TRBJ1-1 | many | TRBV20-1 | CSAKDKAVDWAFF | TGCAGTGCTAAGGACAAGGCAGTCGATTGGGCTTTCTTT
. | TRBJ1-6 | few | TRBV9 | CASSRDSPIFNNSPLHF | TGTGCCAGCAGCAGAGACAGTCCGATATTTAATAATTCACCCCTCCACTTT
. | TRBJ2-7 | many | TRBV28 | CASSNPDYQASYEQYF | TGTGCCAGCAGTAACCCGGACTACCAGGCCTCCTACGAGCAGTACTTC
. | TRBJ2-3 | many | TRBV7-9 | CASSVGTTRWTDTQYF | TGTGCCAGCAGCGTCGGGACAACTAGATGGACAGATACGCAGTATTTT
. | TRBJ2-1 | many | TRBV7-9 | CASSSLASGNEQFF | TGTGCCAGCAGCTCCCTTGCGTCCGGGAATGAGCAGTTCTTC
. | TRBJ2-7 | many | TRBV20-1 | CSASSEVGSYEQYF | TGCAGTGCTAGCAGCGAAGTGGGCTCCTACGAGCAGTACTTC
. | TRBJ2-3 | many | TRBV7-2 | CASSLGATGGIYTQYF | TGTGCCAGCAGCTTAGGGGCCACTGGCGGGATATATACGCAGTATTTT
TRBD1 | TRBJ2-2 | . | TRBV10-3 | CAISGDRGPDKTGELFF | TGTGCCATCAGTGGGGACAGGGGGCCGGACAAAACCGGGGAGCTGTTTTTT
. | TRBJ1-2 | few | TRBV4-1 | CASSQDGGRSANYGYTF | TGCGCCAGCAGCCAAGACGGGGGCAGGTCAGCTAACTATGGCTACACCTTC
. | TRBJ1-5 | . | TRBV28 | CASSPQGQPQHF | TGTGCCAGCAGTCCTCAGGGTCAGCCCCAGCATTTT
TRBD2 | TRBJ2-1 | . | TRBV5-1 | CATKVAGLSYNEQFF | TGCGCTACCAAGGTAGCGGGGCTCTCCTACAATGAGCAGTTCTTC
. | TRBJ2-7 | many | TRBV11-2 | CASSWTGRDNEQYF | TGTGCCAGCAGCTGGACGGGAAGGGACAACGAGCAGTACTTC
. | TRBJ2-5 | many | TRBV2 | CASSGDSQETQYF | TGTGCCAGCAGTGGCGATTCGCAAGAGACCCAGTACTTC
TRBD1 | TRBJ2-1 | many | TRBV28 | CASSPQDRGFYNEQFF | TGTGCCAGCAGTCCACAGGACAGGGGATTCTACAATGAGCAGTTCTTC
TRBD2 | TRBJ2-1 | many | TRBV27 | CASSSGSSYNEQFF | TGTGCCAGCAGTAGCGGGAGCTCCTACAATGAGCAGTTCTTC